This TCR beta chain was retrieved from a study of immune characterization of retroperitoneal liposarcoma. TCRdb reprocessed the PCR reads with MiXCR, giving one entry per CDR3 protein. The repertoire has some 11,000 distinct CDR3 sequences, about 30% of them found once; the top ten carry roughly 7.6%. The CDR3 extends over 13 amino acids. Germline V gene lookup returns CDR1 SGHTA and CDR2 FQGNSA. Trimming removed 4 bases from V and 10 bases from J, with 14 bases in between. V gene TRBV7-2 combines with J gene TRBJ2-1; tentatively, D is TRBD1 or TRBD2 (5 bases each). The sequencing input was tumor tissue. The sequence derives from a male donor with retroperitoneal liposarcoma. The CDR3 protein is CASSSGPGREQFF. The CDR3, as DNA: TGTGCCAGCAGCTCCGGACCGGGACGCGAGCAGTTCTTC.